These 10 T cell receptor beta chains share one sample of origin, sequenced in a study of T cells in Graves' hyperthyroidism and ophthalmopathy. Regions amplified from RNA transcripts were the TCR beta CDR3 regions. First-round RT-PCR with HTBI primers amplified the TCR CDR3 region. TCRdb used MiXCR to reprocess the multiplex PCR reads, holding one entry per CDR3 protein. The sample consists of around 660,000 distinct CDR3 sequences, 45% of them appearing once. Material for sequencing was peripheral blood or thyroid tissue (not recorded which). Receptor source: an adult man with Graves' disease, either hyperthyroidism or ophthalmopathy (not recorded which).

This clonotype was counted at least ten times. V usage is TRBV5-1 and J usage is TRBJ1-2; D is ambiguous. Trimming removed 3 bases at V and 9 bases at J, with 15 bases between. The V gene's germline CDR1 is SGHRS and CDR2 YFSETQ. The CDR3 has 13 amino acids. The CDR3 DNA is TGCGCCAGCAGCTCAGGACGGGATTGGAGCTACACCTTC. It translates to CASSSGRDWSYTF.

This clonotype came up once. One base away lies a much larger clone, so this may be a sequencing read error. The chain recombines TRBV12-3 or TRBV12-4 with TRBJ1-5; D gene uncertain. This CDR3 region has 14 residues. V lost 8 bases, J lost 9 bases, and 20 bases lay in between. CDR3 nucleotides: TGTGCCAGCTCGTTGCCCCAGGAGGATCGGCCCCAGCATTTT. It encodes CASSLPQEDRPQHF.

This clonotype has a count of ten or more. This chain links TRBV25-1 with TRBJ1-1; the D is unclear. Per germline, CDR1 MGHDK and CDR2 SYGVNS. The CDR3 has 16 residues. Deletions cut 1 base from V and 4 bases from J, with 16 bases between. The CDR3 DNA reads as TGTGCCAGCAGTGAATTGCACGCCGGCCGCTCCACTGAAGCTTTCTTT. It yields the protein CASSELHAGRSTEAFF.

This clonotype appeared a few times. The V gene is TRBV12-3 or TRBV12-4, the J gene TRBJ1-2, with TRBD1 as a possible D gene (6 bases). This CDR3 has 13 amino acids. Trimming took 5 bases from V and 4 from J, leaving 11 bases between them. In nucleotides, the CDR3 is TGTGCCAGCAGTAATACAGGGAGCTATGGCTACACCTTC. It codes for CASSNTGSYGYTF.

Many counts were recorded for this clonotype. DNA for the CDR3: TGTGCCAGCAGCTTTAGGGGCCGGGGACAGGGGAGCGAGCAGTACTTC. Amino acid sequence: CASSFRGRGQGSEQYF. The chain carries TRBV7-2 and TRBJ2-7; 10 bases line up with TRBD1. Germline lookup yields CDR1 SGHTA and CDR2 FQGNSA. Trimming took 3 bases from V and 6 from J; bases not matched to a gene: 11. CDR3 length equals 16 residues.

The CDR3 reads CASSLVTGGEKLFF. Written as DNA, the CDR3 is TGTGCCAGCAGCTTAGTTACAGGGGGAGAAAAACTGTTTTTT. The rearrangement links TRBV7-2 to TRBJ1-4; the match to TRBD1 covers 8 bases. CDR3 length: 14 amino acids. The germline V gene has CDR1 SGHTA and CDR2 FQGNSA. The V and J ends lost 1 base and 8 bases, in that order; junction bases with no gene match: 3.

This clonotype was seen many times. V is TRBV2 and J is TRBJ2-5; D perhaps matches TRBD2 (6 bases). Germline CDR1 is SNHLY and CDR2 is FYNNEI. Deletions cut 8 bases from V and 4 bases from J, with 11 bases between. The CDR3 runs 12 residues. In nucleotides, the CDR3 is TGTGCCAGCGTTAGCGGAGGAGAGACCCAGTACTTC. Encoded protein: CASVSGGETQYF.

In the case of this clonotype: The junction departs from germline at one end; a sequencing error may be responsible. This chain connects TRBV19 to TRBJ1-5; TRBD1 might be the D (6 bases). Germline loops: CDR1 LNHDA, CDR2 SQIVND (reference sequence). This CDR3 spans 16 amino acids. The CDR3 spells CTSSIGGGDSNQPQHF. CDR3 DNA: TGTACCAGTAGTATAGGAGGGGGGGATAGCAATCAGCCCCAGCATTTT.

V is TRBV20-1 and J is TRBJ1-5, with D possibly TRBD1 on 5 matching bases. The CDR3 is 16 residues long. CDR1 and CDR2 (germline): DFQATT, SNEGSKA (reference sequence). V gave up 2 bases and J gave up 4 bases, with 18 bases separating them. The CDR3 DNA follows: TGCAGTGCTAGACCCCAGGGAAGGGTGTGGAATCAGCCCCAGCATTTT. It translates to CSARPQGRVWNQPQHF.

The chain employs TRBV29-1 and TRBJ1-2; tentatively, D is TRBD1 (5 bases). CDR3 length equals 12 residues. Per germline, CDR1 SQVTM and CDR2 ANQGSEA. Trimming pared 4 bases from V and 8 bases from J, leaving 14 bases between. The CDR3 sequence: CSVVLGVRGYTF. The CDR3, as DNA: TGCAGCGTTGTATTAGGGGTTAGAGGCTACACCTTC.